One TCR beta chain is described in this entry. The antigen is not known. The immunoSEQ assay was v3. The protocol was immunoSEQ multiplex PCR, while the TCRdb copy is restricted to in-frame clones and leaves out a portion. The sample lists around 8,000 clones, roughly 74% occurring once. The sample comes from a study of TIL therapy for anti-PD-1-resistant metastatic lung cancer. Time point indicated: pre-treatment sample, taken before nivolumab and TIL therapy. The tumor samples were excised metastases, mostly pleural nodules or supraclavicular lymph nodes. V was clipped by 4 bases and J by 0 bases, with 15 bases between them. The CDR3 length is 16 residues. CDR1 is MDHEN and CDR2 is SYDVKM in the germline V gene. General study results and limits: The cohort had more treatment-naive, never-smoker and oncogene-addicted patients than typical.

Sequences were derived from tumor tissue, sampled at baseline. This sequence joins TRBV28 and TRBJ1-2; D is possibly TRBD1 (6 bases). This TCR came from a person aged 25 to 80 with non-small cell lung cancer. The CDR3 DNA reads TGTGCCAGCAGTTCCGCAGGGGTAGGGCCTAACTATGGCTACACCTTC. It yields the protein CASSSAGVGPNYGYTF.